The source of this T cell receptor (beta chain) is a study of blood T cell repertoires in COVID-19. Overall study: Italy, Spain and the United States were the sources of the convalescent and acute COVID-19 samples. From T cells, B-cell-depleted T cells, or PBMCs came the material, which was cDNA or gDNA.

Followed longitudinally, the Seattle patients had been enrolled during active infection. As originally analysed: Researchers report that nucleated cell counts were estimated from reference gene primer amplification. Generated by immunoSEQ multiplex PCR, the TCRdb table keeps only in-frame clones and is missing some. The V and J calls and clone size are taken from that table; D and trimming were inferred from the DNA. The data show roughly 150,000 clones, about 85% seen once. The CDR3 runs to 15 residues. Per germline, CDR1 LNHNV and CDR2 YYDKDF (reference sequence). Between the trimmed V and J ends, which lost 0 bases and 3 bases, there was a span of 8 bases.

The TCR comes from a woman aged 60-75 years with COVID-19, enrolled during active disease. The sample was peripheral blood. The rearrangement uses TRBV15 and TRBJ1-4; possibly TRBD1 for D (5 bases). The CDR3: CATSRDRAPNEKLFF. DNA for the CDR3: TGTGCCACCAGCAGAGACAGGGCCCCTAATGAAAAACTGTTTTTT.